This is a list of T cell receptor beta chains from one sample in a study of OX40 agonist ivuxolimab in advanced cancers. Using immunoSEQ multiplex PCR, the repertoire was profiled, and TCRdb retains in-frame clones only, with some absent. The top ten hold about 5% of the sample, which has 70,000 to 80,000 clones, roughly three quarters seen once. The sample in question was CD4+ or CD8+ T cells sorted from blood, obtained in a trial of the OX40 agonist ivuxolimab. Receptor source: an adult with an advanced solid tumor such as melanoma, head and neck, liver or kidney cancer. Each CDR3 is given with its conserved first and last residue. The D gene is left open where the match is weak. Clone size, where shown, is once, few, many, or a class for clones that have expanded.

d_call,clone_size,v_call,j_call,cdr3_aa,cdr3_nt
-,-,TRBV9,TRBJ1-1,CASSPDGNTEAFF,TGTGCCAGCAGCCCCGACGGGAACACTGAAGCTTTCTTT
-,-,TRBV13,TRBJ1-6,CASSVHQGSSPLHF,TGTGCCAGCAGCGTACACCAGGGGAGCTCACCCCTCCACTTT
-,-,TRBV5-1,TRBJ1-2,CASSIQDSNYGYTF,TGCGCCAGCAGTATACAGGATTCTAACTATGGCTACACCTTC
-,-,TRBV7-3,TRBJ1-1,CASSIGLNEAFF,TGTGCCAGCAGCATCGGTCTAAACGAAGCTTTCTTT
-,-,TRBV5-5,TRBJ2-4,CASSLYPTAKNIQYF,TGTGCCAGCAGTCTCTACCCGACCGCCAAAAACATTCAGTACTTC
-,-,TRBV5-6,TRBJ1-1,CASTLWEPRRRTEAFF,TGTGCCAGCACCCTATGGGAGCCCCGACGTCGGACTGAAGCTTTCTTT
-,-,TRBV5-6,TRBJ2-7,CASSLGPAYEQYF,TGTGCCAGCAGCTTAGGACCAGCCTACGAGCAGTACTTC
TRBD2,-,TRBV4-3,TRBJ2-7,CASSRLAGGPGEQYF,TGCGCCAGCAGCCGACTAGCGGGAGGGCCCGGAGAGCAGTACTTC
-,few,TRBV27,TRBJ2-3,CASSSTFGAFTDTQYF,TGTGCCAGCAGTTCCACGTTTGGGGCGTTCACAGATACGCAGTATTTT
TRBD2,few,TRBV19,TRBJ2-3,CASSIESGRMSDTQYF,TGTGCCAGTAGTATAGAGAGCGGGAGAATGTCAGATACGCAGTATTTT
TRBD2,-,TRBV30,TRBJ2-1,CAWSLTSGSYNEQFF,TGTGCCTGGAGTCTTACTAGCGGATCCTACAATGAGCAGTTCTTC
-,-,TRBV5-4,TRBJ2-3,CASSLFSLSTQYF,TGTGCCAGCAGCTTGTTCTCCCTCAGTACGCAGTATTTT
TRBD1,few,TRBV14,TRBJ2-7,CASSWDRNYEQYF,TGTGCCAGCAGCTGGGACAGGAACTACGAGCAGTACTTC
TRBD2,once,TRBV5-1,TRBJ2-1,CASSLSSGIVGEQFF,TGCGCCAGCAGCTTGTCTAGCGGGATAGTGGGTGAGCAGTTCTTC
TRBD1,-,TRBV27,TRBJ1-1,CASSSGQGYTEAFF,TGTGCCAGCAGTTCGGGACAGGGGTACACTGAAGCTTTCTTT
-,once,TRBV7-6,TRBJ1-1,CASSKPLGTEAFF,TGTGCCAGCAGCAAACCCCTGGGCACTGAAGCTTTCTTT
-,-,TRBV2,TRBJ2-4,CASGRQGGKNIQYF,TGTGCCAGCGGAAGACAGGGAGGCAAAAACATTCAGTACTTC
-,-,TRBV18,TRBJ1-3,CASSPPAGASGNTIYF,TGTGCCAGCTCACCACCGGCGGGGGCTTCTGGAAACACCATATATTTT
TRBD2,-,TRBV19,TRBJ2-1,CASSIDRGSGRSDEQFF,TGTGCCAGTAGTATAGATCGGGGCAGCGGGAGGTCGGATGAGCAGTTCTTC
TRBD2,-,TRBV7-8,TRBJ2-3,CASSYRGGETDTQYF,TGTGCCAGCAGCTACCGGGGGGGAGAAACAGATACGCAGTATTTT
TRBD1,-,TRBV4-1,TRBJ2-1,CASSIGEYRGNEQFF,TGCGCCAGCAGCATCGGGGAGTACAGGGGCAATGAGCAGTTCTTC
TRBD1,once,TRBV5-5,TRBJ2-2,CASSSGGLNTGELFF,TGTGCCAGCAGCTCAGGGGGCTTGAACACCGGGGAGCTGTTTTTT
TRBD2,-,TRBV9,TRBJ2-3,CASSLAFSGGAPDTQYF,TGTGCCAGCAGCCTAGCTTTTAGCGGGGGGGCCCCAGATACGCAGTATTTT
-,-,TRBV6-6,TRBJ2-6,CASNFGWGDANVLTF,TGTGCCAGCAACTTTGGGTGGGGAGATGCCAACGTCCTGACTTTC
TRBD1,-,TRBV7-9,TRBJ1-4,CASSQGQGRANEKLFF,TGTGCCAGCAGCCAGGGACAGGGACGGGCTAATGAAAAACTGTTTTTT
-,-,TRBV5-1,TRBJ2-2,CASSFGHPTGELFF,TGCGCCAGCAGCTTTGGCCATCCGACCGGGGAGCTGTTTTTT
-,-,TRBV11-2,TRBJ2-2,CASSSESVGAGELFF,TGTGCCAGCAGCTCCGAATCCGTAGGCGCCGGGGAGCTGTTTTTT
TRBD1,-,TRBV30,TRBJ1-6,CAWVKTGVNSPLHF,TGTGCCTGGGTGAAAACAGGGGTGAATTCACCCCTCCACTTT
-,-,TRBV6-6,TRBJ2-7,CASSYSDRAYEQYF,TGTGCCAGCAGTTACAGCGACAGAGCCTACGAGCAGTACTTC
TRBD1,-,TRBV5-1,TRBJ2-7,CASSLGTGVDEQYF,TGCGCCAGCAGCTTGGGGACAGGGGTCGACGAGCAGTACTTC
-,-,TRBV6-5,TRBJ1-2,CASSPGIGRGYTF,TGTGCCAGCAGTCCGGGTATTGGGCGCGGCTACACCTTC
-,-,TRBV9,TRBJ1-4,CASSVNSNEKLFF,TGTGCCAGCAGCGTAAACTCTAATGAAAAACTGTTTTTT
-,once,TRBV5-4,TRBJ1-1,CASSLQNTEAFF,TGTGCCAGCAGCTTGCAGAACACTGAAGCTTTCTTT